The 22 T cell receptor beta chains below were found in one sample sequenced in a study of glioma-infiltrating T cells. TCR alpha and beta CDR3 regions were amplified from RNA using iRepertoire nested multiplex PCR. TCRdb called the multiplex PCR reads again in MiXCR, with one record for every CDR3 protein. The sample contains tens of thousands of distinct CDR3 sequences, about 37% of which appear only once. Sequenced material: glioma tissue, nonneoplastic brain tissue, or PBMCs (not recorded which). The source of these receptors is a human donor with low-grade glioma or glioblastoma, undergoing nonglioma brain surgery, or in good health (not recorded which).

This clonotype was detected ten times or more. The chain uses TRBV28 and TRBJ1-2; 7 bases fit TRBD1. Per germline, CDR1 MDHEN and CDR2 SYDVKM. Trimming took 6 bases from V and 7 from J; bases not matched to a gene: 14. The CDR3 has 15 amino acids. CDR3 protein: CASSPYGTAVAGYTF. The CDR3 DNA sequence: TGTGCCAGCAGCCCATATGGGACAGCGGTGGCTGGCTACACCTTC.

This clonotype was detected ten times or more. The chain links TRBV11-1 to TRBJ1-5; 7 bases agree with TRBD1. This CDR3 spans 17 amino acids. The germline gives CDR1 SGHAT, CDR2 FQDESV (reference sequence). Trimming at V came to 3 bases and at J to 4 bases, leaving 12 bases not matched to a gene. CDR3 in DNA: TGTGCCAGCAGCTTCGGGCAGGGACAGATCAGAAATCAGCCCCAGCATTTT. Its translation: CASSFGQGQIRNQPQHF.

This clonotype has at least ten counts. The chain carries TRBV7-9 and TRBJ1-1; 7 nucleotides line up with TRBD1. The junction had 3 bases not matched to a gene; V was cut back by 5 bases and J by 0 bases. Germline CDR1 is SEHNR and CDR2 is FQNEAQ (reference sequence). The CDR3 is 14 amino acids. The CDR3 is CASSATGMNTEAFF. The CDR3 DNA follows: TGTGCCAGCAGCGCGACAGGGATGAACACTGAAGCTTTCTTT. Filled out from reference TRBV7-9 and TRBJ1-1, the complete variable domain reads DTGVSQNPRHKITKRGQNVTFRCDPISEHNRLYWYRQTLGQGPEFLTYFQNEAQLEKSRLLSDRFSAERPKGSFSTLEIQRTEQGDSAMYLCASSATGMNTEAFFGQGTRLTVV.

This clonotype was counted a few times. A much more abundant neighbour one base away suggests this may be a read error. The chain employs TRBV10-1 and TRBJ2-3; D ambiguous. The CDR3 contains 13 residues. Germline CDR1 and CDR2: WNHNN and SYGVQD (reference sequence). Trimming shortened V by 2 bases and J by 0 bases, and 3 bases separated the two germline ends. The CDR3 DNA reads TGCGCCAGCAGTGAGGTTAGCACAGATACGCAGTATTTT. Its translation is CASSEVSTDTQYF.

This clonotype has at least ten counts. The gene calls are TRBV29-1 and TRBJ1-2, with D perhaps matching TRBD1 (5 bases). The CDR3 loop spans 10 amino acids. With 4 bases removed from V and 8 bases from J, the gap between germline ends came to 8 bases. CDR1 is SQVTM, CDR2 ANQGSEA, per germline. CDR3 sequence (DNA): TGCAGCGTTGGGGACCCAGGCTACACCTTC. Translation: CSVGDPGYTF.

This clonotype was detected a few times. The chain uses TRBV6-1 and TRBJ2-7, with 8 bases fitting TRBD1. The CDR3 extends over 14 amino acids. V was pared by 6 bases and J by 6 bases, with 10 bases of the junction left unmatched. Germline-derived CDR1 and CDR2 are MNHNS and SASEGT. The CDR3 coding sequence is TGTGCCAGCAGGGCAGGACAGGGCCTGAGCGAGCAGTACTTC. This sequence encodes CASRAGQGLSEQYF.

Note on this clonotype: A read error may be the cause here, since a much bigger clone is one base away. It is likely a read error, because the conserved phenylalanine at the end of the CDR3 is missing. The V call is TRBV5-1, the J call TRBJ2-7; D is ambiguous. The J call is doubtful: the DNA matches TRBJ2-5 better. Germline values: CDR1 SGHRS, CDR2 YFSETQ. The CDR3 totals 14 residues. This CDR3 reads CASSSQVGSETQYL. The CDR3 region has the DNA TGCGCCAGCAGCTCGCAGGTGGGAAGCGAGACCCAGTACCTC.

This clonotype was picked up many times. The rearrangement links TRBV24-1 to TRBJ2-7; no firm D call. From germline, CDR1 is KGHDR and CDR2 SFDVKD. There are 14 residues in the CDR3. V was pared by 4 bases and J by 6 bases, with 15 bases between. Here the CDR3 reads CATSESSTLGEQYF. CDR3 bases: TGTGCCACCAGTGAGAGCTCCACCTTGGGCGAGCAGTACTTC.

The chain couples TRBV6-6 to TRBJ1-1, with 7 bases aligning to TRBD1. CDR1 is MNHNY and CDR2 is SVGAGI in the germline V gene (reference sequence). Trimming removed 5 bases from V and 6 bases from J; junction bases left unmatched: 12. CDR3 length: 15 residues. The CDR3 nucleotides are TGTGCCAGCAGTCCCCCCCGGGACAGCCCGTCTGAAGCTTTCTTT. Amino acid sequence: CASSPPRDSPSEAFF.

This chain joins TRBV6-4 and TRBJ2-7; 11 nucleotides agree with TRBD1. This CDR3 is built from 15 residues. Germline-derived CDR1 and CDR2 are MRHNA and SNTAGT. Losses at the gene ends were 6 bases for V and 3 bases for J; bases not matched to a gene: 7. Here the CDR3 DNA reads TGTGCCAGCAGAAACGGACAGGGGGCCGGCTACGAGCAGTACTTC. Protein product: CASRNGQGAGYEQYF.

This clonotype was counted at least ten times. The V and J genes are TRBV10-1 and TRBJ2-7; 7 nucleotides agree with TRBD1. The V segment lost 2 bases and the J segment 0 bases; nucleotides outside the gene matches: 4. Germline values: CDR1 WNHNN, CDR2 SYGVQD (reference sequence). The CDR3 totals 15 residues. CDR3 in DNA: TGCGCCAGCAGTGAGGCAAGGACAGGCTCCTACGAGCAGTACTTC. This translates into CASSEARTGSYEQYF.

This clonotype was detected a few times. An end of the junction differs from the germline gene, which may be a read error. The chain couples TRBV3-1 to TRBJ2-7; the match to TRBD1 covers 8 bases. Per the germline V gene, CDR1 is LGHDT and CDR2 is YNNKEL (reference sequence). CDR3 length equals 13 residues. CDR3 sequence reads: CASKGQGAYERYF. CDR3 coding DNA: TGTGCCAGCAAAGGACAGGGAGCCTACGAGCGGTACTTC.

The table lists this clonotype with many counts. The chain employs TRBV28 and TRBJ1-2, with TRBD1 as a possible D gene (5 bases). Per germline, CDR1 MDHEN and CDR2 SYDVKM. The CDR3 consists of 15 residues. Trimming took 4 bases from V and 5 from J, leaving 17 bases between them. In DNA, the CDR3 is TGTGCCAGCAGTTCAGGCCCGGGACCGCATTATGGCTACACCTTC. Translation gives CASSSGPGPHYGYTF.

This clonotype appeared once. J is TRBJ2-2 and V is TRBV4-2; TRBD1 aligns across 11 bases. Germline V gives CDR1 LGHNA, CDR2 YNFKEQ. V was pared by 4 bases and J by 6 bases, with 10 bases of the junction left unmatched. The CDR3 spans 17 residues. CDR3 amino acids: CASSRDTGQGVAGELFF. In nucleotides, the CDR3 is TGTGCCAGCAGCCGGGACACGGGACAGGGGGTCGCCGGGGAGCTGTTTTTT.

The DNA for the CDR3 is TGTGCCAGTAGTATAGAATCGATGAAGGGACGGGACTCCTACGAGCAGTACTTC. Residues: CASSIESMKGRDSYEQYF. The rearrangement joins TRBV19 to TRBJ2-7; D may match TRBD1 or TRBD2 (5 bases each). Between the trimmed V and J ends, which lost 0 bases and 0 bases, there was a span of 18 bases. CDR3 length: 18 residues. Germline lookup yields CDR1 LNHDA and CDR2 SQIVND (reference sequence).

V is TRBV27 and J is TRBJ2-7; tentative D call: TRBD1 (6 bases). Looked up from germline, CDR1 is MNHEY and CDR2 is SMNVEV (reference sequence). The germline V and J ends were trimmed by 4 bases and 3 bases, with 7 bases remaining between them. The CDR3 spans 12 residues. CDR3 protein: CASSSTGYEQYF. CDR3 DNA sequence: TGTGCCAGCAGTTCGACAGGCTACGAGCAGTACTTC.

This clonotype was seen at least ten times. V is TRBV7-2 and J is TRBJ1-4, with D perhaps matching TRBD1 (5 bases). This CDR3 region has 13 residues. CDR1 is SGHTA and CDR2 is FQGNSA in the germline V gene. V was cut by 1 base and J by 6 bases, with 6 bases left in between. CDR3 amino acids: CASSLGGDEKLFF. The CDR3, as DNA: TGTGCCAGCAGCTTAGGGGGGGATGAAAAACTGTTTTTT.

This clonotype was seen a few times. The genes are TRBV10-2 and TRBJ2-7, with TRBD1 matching over 10 bases. This CDR3 has 15 residues. Looked up from germline, CDR1 is WSHSY and CDR2 is SAAADI. Unmatched junction bases numbered 3, after V lost 3 bases and J lost 1 base. CDR3 sequence (DNA): TGCGCCAGCAGTGACCGGACAGGGGGATCCTACGAGCAGTACTTC. Its protein product is CASSDRTGGSYEQYF.

This clonotype was picked up many times. The rearrangement links TRBV2 to TRBJ1-2; D is unresolved. V was trimmed by 6 bases and J by 7 bases, leaving 15 bases between them. Per the germline V gene, CDR1 is SNHLY and CDR2 is FYNNEI. The CDR3 is 13 residues long. The CDR3: CASRDYSGSGYTF. The CDR3 bases are TGTGCCAGCAGAGACTACAGTGGGTCTGGCTACACCTTC.

With respect to this clonotype: One base away lies a much larger clone, so this may be a sequencing read error. The genes are TRBV5-6 and TRBJ1-5; 7 positions agree with TRBD1. This CDR3 is 19 amino acids long. V lost 3 bases to trimming and J lost 1 base; unmatched junction nucleotides: 16. Germline CDR1 SGHDT, CDR2 YYEEEE. The CDR3 protein is CASSSPRDSLWGSNQPQHF. CDR3 coding DNA: TGTGCCAGCAGCTCACCCCGGGACAGCTTATGGGGGAGCAATCAGCCCCAGCATTTT. The whole variable domain, remainder taken from reference TRBV5-6 and TRBJ1-5, is DAGVTQSPTHLIKTRGQQVTLRCSPKSGHDTVSWYQQALGQGPQFIFQYYEEEERQRGNFPDRFSGHQFPNYSSELNVNALLLGDSALYLCASSSPRDSLWGSNQPQHFGDGTRLSIL.

Many counts were recorded for this clonotype. The chain links TRBV11-3 to TRBJ2-3, with D perhaps being TRBD1 or TRBD2 (8 bases each). The length of the CDR3 is 18 residues. Deletions cut 7 bases from V and 2 bases from J, with 25 bases between. Germline values: CDR1 SGHNT, CDR2 YENEEA. For the CDR3, the DNA is TGTGCCAGCAACGGGAGGGGCCCAGGGGGCGACTTCACAGATACGCAGTATTTT. Translated, it gives CASNGRGPGGDFTDTQYF.

The chain employs TRBV9 and TRBJ2-1; 7 nucleotides agree with TRBD1. This CDR3 is built from 16 residues. After removal of 1 base from V and 1 base from J, the junction contained 5 bases not matched to a gene. Germline values: CDR1 SGDLS, CDR2 YYNGEE. CDR3 DNA sequence: TGTGCCAGCAGCGTATCCGAGACAGGGTCCTACAATGAGCAGTTCTTC. Translation gives CASSVSETGSYNEQFF.